Listed here are 7 T cell receptor beta chains from one sample, sequenced in a study of Ad26.COV2.S vaccination and SARS-CoV-2 variants. TCRdb keeps only in-frame clones here, not all; method: immunoSEQ multiplex PCR. The table records roughly 150,000 clones, roughly 89% of them present only once. Here the sequenced sample was peripheral blood, taken after recovery from COVID-19. These receptor sequences come from a human donor who had recovered from COVID-19.

V is TRBV6-1 and J is TRBJ1-4; TRBD1 agrees at 7 bases. V dropped 3 bases and J dropped 8; count of bases not matched to a gene: 15. This CDR3 has 17 amino acids. Germline V lookup: CDR1 MNHNS, CDR2 SASEGT. CDR3 bases: TGTGCCAGCAGTGATGTTGGCAGGGGGGGATCGGGCGAAAAACTGTTTTTT. Translation: CASSDVGRGGSGEKLFF.

V usage is TRBV30 and J usage is TRBJ1-2; 9 positions match TRBD1. Germline V gives CDR1 GTSNPN, CDR2 SVGIG (reference sequence). With V trimmed by 6 bases and J by 4 bases, 3 bases remained unmatched. CDR3 length: 12 residues. The CDR3 DNA is TGTGCCTGCGGACAGGGGATCTATGGCTACACCTTC. This sequence encodes CACGQGIYGYTF.

J is TRBJ1-1 and V is TRBV6-6, with a weak D call TRBD1 (5 bases). Trimming cost V 6 bases and J 6 bases, with 11 bases left between them. CDR1 MNHNY and CDR2 SVGAGI come from the germline V gene (reference sequence). The CDR3 is 12 residues long. The CDR3 nucleotides read TGTGCCAGCAGCGCGGGGGGACCTGAAGCTTTCTTT. Its protein product is CASSAGGPEAFF.

This sequence joins TRBV6-2 or TRBV6-3 and TRBJ1-2; TRBD1 is a possible D gene (5 bases). The V end was cut by 5 bases, the J end by 4 bases, with 17 bases between. CDR3 length: 15 residues. Germline V lookup: CDR1 MNHEY, CDR2 SVGEGT. The CDR3 here is CASSPDTGTAYGYTF. Written as DNA, the CDR3 is TGTGCCAGCAGTCCGGATACCGGGACGGCCTATGGCTACACCTTC.

V gene TRBV30 combines with J gene TRBJ1-6; D uncertain. Germline CDR1 is GTSNPN and CDR2 is SVGIG (reference sequence). This CDR3 spans 18 amino acids. V lost 0 bases, J lost 6 bases, and 21 bases lay in between. In DNA form, the CDR3 reads TGTGCCTGGAGTGTAGGGTTTGGAGTTTCTGGGTCTAATTCACCCCTCCACTTT. Its translation is CAWSVGFGVSGSNSPLHF.

The V gene is TRBV7-2, the J gene TRBJ1-5, with a weak D call TRBD1 (5 bases). V gave up 1 base and J gave up 4 bases, with 11 bases separating them. CDR1 is SGHTA, CDR2 FQGNSA, per germline. CDR3 size: 15 residues. The CDR3 loop is CASSLEGLGNQPQHF. CDR3 bases: TGTGCCAGCAGCTTAGAGGGGTTAGGGAATCAGCCCCAGCATTTT.

This clone has only one observation. The chain uses TRBV24-1 and TRBJ2-3, with 7 nucleotides matching TRBD1. The CDR3 spans 14 residues. In germline, CDR1 is KGHDR, CDR2 SFDVKD. V gave up 7 bases and J gave up 7 bases; unmatched junction bases: 10. The DNA of the CDR3 is TGTGCCACCAGCCGGGACAGTTCTATTCATACGCAGTATTTT. Translating it yields CATSRDSSIHTQYF.